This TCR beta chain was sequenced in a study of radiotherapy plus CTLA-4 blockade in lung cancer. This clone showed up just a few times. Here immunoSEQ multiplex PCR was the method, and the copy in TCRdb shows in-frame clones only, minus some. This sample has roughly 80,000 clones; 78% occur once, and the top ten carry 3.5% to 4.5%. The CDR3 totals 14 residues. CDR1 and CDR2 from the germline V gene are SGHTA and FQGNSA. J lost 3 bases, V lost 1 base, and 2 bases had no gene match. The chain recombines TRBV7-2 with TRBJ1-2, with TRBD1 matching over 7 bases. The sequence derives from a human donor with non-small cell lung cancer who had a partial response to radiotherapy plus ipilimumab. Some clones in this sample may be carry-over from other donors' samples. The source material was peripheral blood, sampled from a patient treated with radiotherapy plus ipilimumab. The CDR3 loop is CASSLGGGYYGYTF. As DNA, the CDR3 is TGTGCCAGCAGCTTAGGAGGGGGCTACTATGGCTACACCTTC.